This T cell receptor (beta chain) was sequenced during a study of post-analysis software for immune sequencing data. Whole-study context: Disease trajectories encompassed relapsing-remitting, secondary progressive and progressive-relapsing multiple sclerosis.

TCR beta libraries were prepared from cDNA with unique molecular identifiers. TCRdb re-called the PCR reads with MiXCR, one entry per CDR3 protein. The data contain roughly 430,000 distinct CDR3 sequences, 39% of them singletons. Points from the study as a whole: Comparison of patients with controls showed a handful of TRBV segments more frequent in patients, TRBV5-6, TRBV5-1 and TRBV20-1 among them. Strong co-clustering by F measure was evident for samples that had been prepared in the same batch. Controls' normalized Chao1 diversity significantly exceeded that of multiple sclerosis patients.

This clonotype has more than one count but fewer than ten. As yet, its antigen is unknown. The CDR3 extends over 12 amino acids. The V gene end was trimmed by 8 bases and the J gene end by 5 bases; junction bases not matched to a gene: 4. Germline values: CDR1 MNHNY, CDR2 SVGAGI (reference sequence). The J gene is TRBJ2-7, the V gene TRBV6-6; 9 bases align to TRBD1. This receptor was obtained from a girl between 2 and 10 years old with multiple sclerosis. The sequencing input was blood. CDR3 residues: CASWDRVHEQYF. As DNA, the CDR3 is TGTGCCAGCTGGGACAGGGTCCACGAGCAGTACTTC.